This passage covers 16 T cell receptor beta chains from one sample sequenced in a study of blood T cell repertoires in COVID-19 (dated by TCRdb to the early 2020s). Library preparation used the immunoSEQ multiplex PCR assay. TCRdb mirrors the immuneACCESS table, restricted to in-frame sequences. Some clones are absent from its copies; in checked studies, under half trace to an unresolved V gene, and the reason for the others is unknown. The sample table holds around 100,000 clones, of which 80% to 95% were seen once. The ten largest account for approximately 2.2% of the sample. Sequencing was performed on peripheral blood. All receptors come from a man aged 45-60 years with active COVID-19.

The chain uses TRBV5-4 and TRBJ2-2; maybe TRBD1 (6 bases). CDR1 is SGHNT and CDR2 is YYREEE in the germline V gene (reference sequence). CDR3 length: 13 amino acids. Between the trimmed V and J ends, which lost 4 bases and 5 bases, there was a span of 9 bases. The CDR3 DNA follows: TGTGCCAGCAGCCTTACAGGGACCGGGGAGCTGTTTTTT. It yields the protein CASSLTGTGELFF.

CDR3 sequence: CASSRRTSGGTGRTQYF. CDR3 DNA: TGTGCCAGTAGTAGAAGGACTAGCGGGGGAACGGGACGGACCCAGTACTTC. The chain links TRBV19 to TRBJ2-5; 13 bases fit TRBD2. Germline V gene sequence: CDR1 LNHDA, CDR2 SQIVND (reference sequence). CDR3 length: 17 amino acids. J lost 7 bases, V lost 4 bases, and 12 bases had no gene match.

This chain uses TRBV5-4 with TRBJ2-3, with 7 bases that match TRBD1. The length of the CDR3 is 14 residues. Germline CDR1 and CDR2: SGHNT and YYREEE (reference sequence). The trim removed 4 bases at V and 8 bases at J, leaving 10 bases unmatched. The CDR3, as DNA: TGTGCCAGCAGCCCCGGGACAGAAAGTCTTACGCAGTATTTT. Protein: CASSPGTESLTQYF.

The chain joins TRBV5-1 to TRBJ1-1, with 8 bases lining up with TRBD1. The V gene end was trimmed by 4 bases and the J gene end by 3 bases; junction bases not matched to a gene: 8. Germline-derived CDR1 and CDR2 are SGHRS and YFSETQ. This CDR3 contains 15 residues. This CDR3 is CASSPRTGSDTEAFF. The CDR3 nucleotides read TGCGCCAGCAGCCCAAGGACAGGGTCGGACACTGAAGCTTTCTTT.

The rearrangement uses TRBV5-1 and TRBJ2-1, with D unclear. V lost 1 base and J lost 5, with 13 bases in between. This CDR3 comprises 15 residues. The V gene's germline CDR1 is SGHRS and CDR2 YFSETQ. The CDR3, as DNA: TGCGCCAGCAGCTTGACAGCCCCCGATGACAATGAGCAGTTCTTC. This gives the protein CASSLTAPDDNEQFF.

V usage is TRBV19 and J usage is TRBJ2-1, with no clear D. Germline CDR1 reads LNHDA; CDR2 reads SQIVND (reference sequence). The CDR3 has 13 amino acids. Trimming stripped 3 bases from V and 6 bases from J, with 9 bases between. In DNA form, the CDR3 reads TGTGCCAGTAGTATCCCTTCGGTCAATGAGCAGTTCTTC. Protein: CASSIPSVNEQFF.

The rearrangement uses TRBV4-2 and TRBJ2-1, with 12 bases identical to TRBD2. This CDR3 is 17 amino acids long. Germline V gene lookup returns CDR1 LGHNA and CDR2 YNFKEQ. Trimming removed 3 bases from V and 2 bases from J; junction bases left unmatched: 5. CDR3: CASSQVGTSGPYNEQFF. CDR3 DNA sequence: TGTGCCAGCAGCCAGGTGGGGACTAGCGGGCCCTACAATGAGCAGTTCTTC.

The CDR3 is CSVEVGTGGTEAFF. CDR3 bases: TGCAGCGTTGAAGTAGGGACAGGGGGGACTGAAGCTTTCTTT. The V gene is TRBV29-1, the J gene TRBJ1-1, with 11 bases identical to TRBD1. This CDR3 is built from 14 residues. V was pared by 1 base and J by 5 bases, with 3 bases of the junction left unmatched. The germline V gene encodes CDR1 SQVTM and CDR2 ANQGSEA.

V and J are TRBV12-3 or TRBV12-4 and TRBJ1-5, with D unresolved. The V and J ends lost 3 bases and 11 bases respectively, with 11 bases between them. The CDR3 sequence is 12 residues long. The CDR3 DNA sequence: TGTGCCAGCAGTTTTCTGCAATCAGCCCAGCATTTT. Protein: CASSFLQSAQHF.

The rearrangement links TRBV4-1 to TRBJ1-3; D remains ambiguous. V lost 0 bases, J lost 0 bases, and 15 bases lay in between. Germline CDR1 and CDR2: MGHRA and YSYEKL. The CDR3 extends over 18 amino acids. CDR3 sequence reads: CASSQDGGRITSGNTIYF. The CDR3 DNA sequence: TGCGCCAGCAGCCAAGACGGAGGCAGAATCACCTCTGGAAACACCATATATTTT.

The chain is built from TRBV10-3 and TRBJ2-7; 13 bases align to TRBD2. Per germline, CDR1 ENHRY and CDR2 SYGVKD. The CDR3 is 15 residues long. Germline trimming cut 7 bases from V and 5 bases from J; bases unmatched to any gene: 8. The CDR3 DNA follows: TGTGCCATCATGCGAACCGGGACTAGCGGGAACGAGCAGTACTTC. Amino acid sequence: CAIMRTGTSGNEQYF.

This chain joins TRBV30 and TRBJ2-3; 10 nucleotides match TRBD2. CDR1 is GTSNPN, CDR2 SVGIG, per germline (reference sequence). The CDR3 is 14 residues long. Germline trimming cut 5 bases from V and 6 bases from J; bases unmatched to any gene: 8. CDR3 loop: CAWGLAGGRDTQYF. The CDR3 region has the DNA TGTGCCTGGGGATTAGCGGGAGGTAGGGATACGCAGTATTTT.

The chain couples TRBV2 to TRBJ2-7; D unclear. Per the germline V gene, CDR1 is SNHLY and CDR2 is FYNNEI. CDR3 length: 14 residues. Between the trimmed V and J ends, which lost 7 bases and 0 bases, there was a span of 13 bases. The DNA of the CDR3 is TGTGCCAGCATACGGTCTTCATCCTCCTACGAGCAGTACTTC. Protein: CASIRSSSSYEQYF.

The rearrangement links TRBV7-9 to TRBJ2-3, with 7 bases matching TRBD1. Germline-derived CDR1 and CDR2 are SEHNR and FQNEAQ (reference sequence). The CDR3 loop spans 14 amino acids. V trimming: 5 bases; J trimming: 0 bases; junction bases outside the gene matches: 2. The CDR3 protein is CASSLTGSTDTQYF. CDR3 nucleotide sequence: TGTGCCAGCAGCCTGACAGGGAGCACAGATACGCAGTATTTT. Based on the CDR3 plus reference TRBV7-9 and TRBJ2-3, the full variable domain is DTGVSQNPRHKITKRGQNVTFRCDPISEHNRLYWYRQTLGQGPEFLTYFQNEAQLEKSRLLSDRFSAERPKGSFSTLEIQRTEQGDSAMYLCASSLTGSTDTQYFGPGTRLTVL.

The J gene is TRBJ2-1, the V gene TRBV13; D call uncertain. Trimming took 1 base from V and 9 from J, leaving 13 bases between them. There are 14 residues in the CDR3. Germline-derived CDR1 and CDR2 are PRHDT and FYEKMQ (reference sequence). Here the CDR3 reads CASSLDPRHGEQFF. DNA for the CDR3: TGTGCCAGCAGCTTAGACCCGAGGCATGGTGAGCAGTTCTTC.

V and J are TRBV6-2 or TRBV6-3 and TRBJ2-5, with 8 nucleotides matching TRBD1. V gave up 5 bases and J gave up 2 bases; unmatched junction bases: 7. In germline, CDR1 is MNHEY, CDR2 SVGEGT. The CDR3 has 15 amino acids. The CDR3 loop is CASSGPGGPQETQYF. The CDR3 DNA reads TGTGCCAGCAGTGGTCCAGGGGGCCCACAAGAGACCCAGTACTTC.